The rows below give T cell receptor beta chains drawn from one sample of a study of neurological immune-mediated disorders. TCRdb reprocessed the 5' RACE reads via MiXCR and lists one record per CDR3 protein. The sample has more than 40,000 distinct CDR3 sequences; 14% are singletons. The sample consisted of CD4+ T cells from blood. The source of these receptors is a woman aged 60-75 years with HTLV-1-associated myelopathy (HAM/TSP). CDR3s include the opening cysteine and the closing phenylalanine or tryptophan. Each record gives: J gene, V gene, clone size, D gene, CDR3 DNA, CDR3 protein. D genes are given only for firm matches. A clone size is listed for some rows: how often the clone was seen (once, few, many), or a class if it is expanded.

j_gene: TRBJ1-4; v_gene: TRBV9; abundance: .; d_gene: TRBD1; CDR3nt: TGTGCCAGCAGTACACCGGGACAGGGAGAAAAACTGTTTTTT; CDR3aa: CASSTPGQGEKLFF
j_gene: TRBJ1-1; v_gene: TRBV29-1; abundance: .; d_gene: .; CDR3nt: TGCAGCGTTGAAGAGGGCAGGGGAGGGACTGAAGCTTTCTTT; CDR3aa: CSVEEGRGGTEAFF
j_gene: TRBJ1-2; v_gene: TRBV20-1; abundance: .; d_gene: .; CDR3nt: TGCAGTGCTAACGCAGGGCTAAACTATAGATACACCTTC; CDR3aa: CSANAGLNYRYTF
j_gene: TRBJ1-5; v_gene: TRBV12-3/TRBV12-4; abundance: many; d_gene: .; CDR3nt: TGTGCCAGCAGTTTCTTAGGGGAAGGTCAGCCCCAGCATTTT; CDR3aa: CASSFLGEGQPQHF
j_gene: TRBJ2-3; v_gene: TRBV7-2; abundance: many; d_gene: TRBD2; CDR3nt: TGTGCCAGCAGCTTAGACGGGACTAGCGGGGCTGGAGATACGCAGTATTTT; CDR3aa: CASSLDGTSGAGDTQYF
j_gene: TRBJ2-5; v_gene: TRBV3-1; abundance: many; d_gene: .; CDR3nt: TGTGCCAGCAGCTTAAACGGCCGAGGGGAGACCCAGTACTTC; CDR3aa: CASSLNGRGETQYF
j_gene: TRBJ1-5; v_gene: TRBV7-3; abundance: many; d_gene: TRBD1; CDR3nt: TGTGCCAGCGCCAGCGCAGGGGGCGGTCAGCCCCAGCATTTT; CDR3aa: CASASAGGGQPQHF
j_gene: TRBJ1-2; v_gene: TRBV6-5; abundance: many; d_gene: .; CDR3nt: TGTGCCAGCAGCTACGACAGACAAAGTAGCTATGGCTACACCTTC; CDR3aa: CASSYDRQSSYGYTF
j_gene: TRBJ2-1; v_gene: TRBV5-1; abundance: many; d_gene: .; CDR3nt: TGCGCCAGCAGGCAGAACAATGAGCAGTTCTTC; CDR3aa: CASRQNNEQFF
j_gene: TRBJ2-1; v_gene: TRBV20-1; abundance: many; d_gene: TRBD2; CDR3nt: TGCAGTGCTAGCCGAGCGGGGACTTACAATGAGCAGTTCTTC; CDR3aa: CSASRAGTYNEQFF
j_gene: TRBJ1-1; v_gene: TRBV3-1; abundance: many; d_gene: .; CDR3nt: TGTGCCAGCAGCCAACAGGTCTGGGGGCTAGCTTTCTTT; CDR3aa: CASSQQVWGLAFF
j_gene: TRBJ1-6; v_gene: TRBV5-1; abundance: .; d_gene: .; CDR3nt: TGCGCCAGCATCGAATTGGCGGGCAGGGGCGATTCACCCCTCCACTTT; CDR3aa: CASIELAGRGDSPLHF
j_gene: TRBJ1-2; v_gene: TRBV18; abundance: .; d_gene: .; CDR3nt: TGTGCCAGCTCACAATCTCTTAACGGGGCGTATAACTATGGCTACACCTTC; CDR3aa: CASSQSLNGAYNYGYTF
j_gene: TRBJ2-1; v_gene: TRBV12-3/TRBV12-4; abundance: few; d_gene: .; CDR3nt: TGTGCCAGCGGGGGGGCCGTTTATGAGCAGTTCTTC; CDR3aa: CASGGAVYEQFF
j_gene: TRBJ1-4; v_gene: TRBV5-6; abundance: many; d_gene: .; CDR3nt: TGTGCCAGCAGCTTTATGGGGGTTAATGAAAAACTGTTTTTT; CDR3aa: CASSFMGVNEKLFF